These 20 T cell receptor beta chains share one sample of origin, sequenced in a study of response to subunit inactivated influenza vaccine. TCRdb reprocessed the RT-PCR reads via MiXCR and lists one record per CDR3 protein. This table has about 540,000 distinct CDR3 sequences, under 30% appearing once. The sample also formed part of further work on T cells expressing NK-cell markers. This second report adds: Production of TCR beta cDNA relied on 5'RACE template switching with UMIs.

The source was CD4+ T cells sorted from PBMCs, collected 11 to 12 days after vaccination. Source of these receptors: a man in his fifties who received an inactivated influenza vaccine.

This clonotype was seen more than once but under ten times. The V gene is TRBV4-2, the J gene TRBJ1-2; TRBD1 aligns across 7 bases. Germline values: CDR1 LGHNA, CDR2 YNFKEQ. After removal of 4 bases from V and 2 bases from J, the junction contained 7 bases not matched to a gene. The CDR3 covers 15 residues. CDR3 bases: TGTGCCAGCAGCCGAGAACAGGGGACCAACTATGGCTACACCTTC. Amino acid sequence: CASSREQGTNYGYTF.

V and J are TRBV20-1 and TRBJ2-5; D gene ambiguous. Germline V gene lookup returns CDR1 DFQATT and CDR2 SNEGSKA (reference sequence). The CDR3 has 12 residues. The germline V and J ends were trimmed by 7 bases and 1 base, with 10 bases remaining between them. The CDR3 here is CSVQSSQETQYF. Here the CDR3 DNA reads TGCAGTGTACAGTCTTCCCAAGAGACCCAGTACTTC.

This clonotype appeared a few times. CDR3 DNA sequence: TGTGCCAGCAGTTACTCCCGGGACAACTACGAGCAGTACTTC. The encoded protein is CASSYSRDNYEQYF. The chain carries TRBV6-2 or TRBV6-3 and TRBJ2-7, with D perhaps TRBD1 (6 bases). The V gene lost 0 bases and the J gene lost 3 bases, with 9 bases spanning the gap. This CDR3 is 14 amino acids long. CDR1 and CDR2 from the germline V gene are MNHEY and SVGEGT.

In this sample, this clonotype turned up a few times. V gene TRBV20-1 combines with J gene TRBJ2-5; D is undetermined. In germline, CDR1 is DFQATT, CDR2 SNEGSKA (reference sequence). V lost 6 bases, J lost 5 bases, and 13 bases lay in between. This CDR3 spans 12 amino acids. CDR3 residues: CSAPGSSETQYF. CDR3 DNA: TGCAGTGCCCCCGGGTCCTCGGAGACCCAGTACTTC.

This clonotype came up a few times. The chain is built from TRBV5-6 and TRBJ1-4; 10 positions match TRBD1. Looked up from germline, CDR1 is SGHDT and CDR2 is YYEEEE. The CDR3 is 13 amino acids. V trimming: 4 bases; J trimming: 10 bases; junction bases outside the gene matches: 4. The chain's CDR3 is CASSRWTGGKLFF. CDR3 bases: TGTGCCAGCAGCCGCTGGACAGGGGGAAAACTGTTTTTT.

The chain has TRBV7-8 and TRBJ1-6; D ambiguous. CDR1 is SGHVS and CDR2 is FQNEAQ in the germline V gene. The ends were cut back, 5 bases at V and 10 bases at J, with 18 bases in the middle. The CDR3 is 15 amino acids. The CDR3 sequence is CASSRYQDFGSPLHF. The CDR3 bases are TGTGCCAGCAGCCGGTACCAGGACTTTGGCTCACCCCTCCACTTT.

This clonotype was observed a few times. This sequence joins TRBV12-3 or TRBV12-4 and TRBJ2-7, with 15 bases that match TRBD2. The CDR3 has 17 residues. V lost 8 bases to trimming and J lost 4 bases; unmatched junction nucleotides: 12. The CDR3 region has the DNA TGTGCCAGCCGTGGACTAGCGGGAGGGCCTGAGGGATACGAGCAGTACTTC. Translated: CASRGLAGGPEGYEQYF.

This clonotype was seen at least ten times. The V gene is TRBV15, the J gene TRBJ2-1; D may be TRBD2 (6 bases). This CDR3 spans 15 amino acids. V lost 2 bases and J 6 bases, leaving 14 bases between the germline ends. The germline CDR1 and CDR2 sequences are LNHNV and YYDKDF (reference sequence). The CDR3 sequence is CATSRYRGAGNEQFF. CDR3 nucleotides: TGTGCCACCAGCAGATATAGGGGAGCGGGCAATGAGCAGTTCTTC.

This clonotype appeared once. The chain couples TRBV2 to TRBJ1-3; perhaps TRBD1 as D (5 bases). CDR1 SNHLY and CDR2 FYNNEI come from the germline V gene. V was pared by 6 bases and J by 5 bases, with 14 bases between. The CDR3 runs 14 residues. CDR3 region: CASSLGTGRNTIYF. CDR3 DNA sequence: TGTGCCAGCAGCCTCGGGACGGGAAGAAACACCATATATTTT.

This clonotype was found many times. The rearrangement joins TRBV29-1 to TRBJ2-2; 9 bases line up with TRBD1. Germline CDR1 is SQVTM and CDR2 is ANQGSEA. The CDR3 has 14 amino acids. Trimming at V came to 7 bases and at J to 2 bases, leaving 5 bases not matched to a gene. CDR3 DNA: TGCAGCGCCCGGGACAGGGAAAACACCGGGGAGCTGTTTTTT. It yields the protein CSARDRENTGELFF.

The table lists this clonotype with a few counts. V gene TRBV6-6 combines with J gene TRBJ2-7; D is undetermined. V was clipped by 8 bases and J by 2 bases, with 13 bases between them. CDR3 length equals 13 residues. CDR1 is MNHNY, CDR2 SVGAGI, per germline (reference sequence). CDR3 coding DNA: TGTGCCAGCGGCGCCAACGGACCCTACGAGCAGTACTTC. It specifies CASGANGPYEQYF.

J is TRBJ2-4 and V is TRBV7-8, with D unclear. Trimming took 6 bases from V and 0 from J, leaving 18 bases between them. From germline, CDR1 is SGHVS and CDR2 FQNEAQ. The CDR3 length is 17 residues. CDR3 amino acids: CASSSILGNLAKNIQYF. The CDR3 DNA is TGTGCCAGCAGTTCCATCTTGGGAAATTTAGCCAAAAACATTCAGTACTTC.

This clonotype was seen just once. The chain has TRBV3-1 and TRBJ2-1; 13 nucleotides align to TRBD2. In germline, CDR1 is LGHDT, CDR2 YNNKEL (reference sequence). J gave up 5 bases and V 0 bases, and 4 bases lay outside the gene matches. There are 17 residues in the CDR3. The CDR3 nucleotides are TGTGCCAGCAGCCAAGAAGTGACTAGCGGGGGGCACAATGAGCAGTTCTTC. Translation gives CASSQEVTSGGHNEQFF.

The sample holds a few counts of this clonotype. The V call is TRBV28, the J call TRBJ1-4, with D possibly being TRBD1 (5 bases). The length of the CDR3 is 16 residues. V lost 3 bases and J 8 bases, leaving 19 bases between the germline ends. CDR1 and CDR2 from the germline V gene are MDHEN and SYDVKM. CDR3 coding DNA: TGTGCCAGCAGTTTCTTGTTGTGGCAGGGATACGAAAAACTGTTTTTT. Residues: CASSFLLWQGYEKLFF.

This clonotype was detected a few times. The V call is TRBV4-2, the J call TRBJ1-1, with 9 bases lining up with TRBD1. Germline CDR1 LGHNA, CDR2 YNFKEQ. The CDR3 is 16 residues long. Trimming at V came to 2 bases and at J to 9 bases, leaving 13 bases not matched to a gene. The CDR3 nucleotides read TGTGCCAGCAGCCAAAACCGCGGACAGGGGAGGACTAAAGCTTTCTTT. Residues: CASSQNRGQGRTKAFF.

The gene calls are TRBV3-1 and TRBJ2-2, with 10 nucleotides matching TRBD2. CDR3 size: 15 residues. Germline-derived CDR1 and CDR2 are LGHDT and YNNKEL (reference sequence). J gave up 7 bases and V 3 bases, and 5 bases lay outside the gene matches. This CDR3 reads CASSQRIAGGGELFF. In nucleotides, the CDR3 is TGTGCCAGCAGCCAGAGGATAGCGGGAGGCGGGGAGCTGTTTTTT.

The V and J genes are TRBV4-3 and TRBJ2-1, with D unresolved. V was shortened by 0 bases and J by 5 bases, with 11 bases between the two germline ends. Germline values: CDR1 LGHNA, CDR2 YSLEER. The CDR3 runs 15 residues. CDR3 in amino acids: CASSQEASRNNEQFF. The CDR3 region has the DNA TGCGCCAGCAGCCAAGAGGCGAGTCGTAACAATGAGCAGTTCTTC.

This clonotype was counted at least ten times. J is TRBJ2-4 and V is TRBV7-2, with D uncertain. The V end was cut by 0 bases, the J end by 0 bases, with 9 bases between. The CDR3 extends over 16 amino acids. Germline CDR1 and CDR2: SGHTA and FQGNSA. CDR3 in DNA: TGTGCCAGCAGCTTAGCGCTCCAACTAGCCAAAAACATTCAGTACTTC. It codes for CASSLALQLAKNIQYF. Filled out from reference TRBV7-2 and TRBJ2-4, the complete variable domain reads GAGVSQSPSNKVTEKGKDVELRCDPISGHTALYWYRQSLGQGLEFLIYFQGNSAPDKSGLPSDRFSAERTGGSVSTLTIQRTQQEDSAVYLCASSLALQLAKNIQYFGAGTRLSVL.

This clonotype was observed a handful of times. The V gene is TRBV5-1, the J gene TRBJ2-5; D might be TRBD2 (5 bases). Germline CDR1 SGHRS, CDR2 YFSETQ. This CDR3 region has 14 residues. Trimming left V 0 bases short and J 7 bases short, with 13 bases between. CDR3 in amino acids: CASSLGPTEGTQYF. In nucleotides, the CDR3 is TGCGCCAGCAGCTTGGGGCCCACCGAGGGGACCCAGTACTTC.

There are a few counts of this clonotype. This chain joins TRBV29-1 and TRBJ2-3, with 8 bases lining up with TRBD1. The ends lost 3 bases at V and 1 base at J; junction bases unmatched: 6. The CDR3 has 15 amino acids. Per the germline V gene, CDR1 is SQVTM and CDR2 is ANQGSEA. DNA for the CDR3: TGCAGCGTTGATTTTCGGACAGGGCGCACAGATACGCAGTATTTT. It encodes CSVDFRTGRTDTQYF.